This is a list of T cell receptor beta chains from one sample in a study of identical twins' blood T cells. A single record per CDR3 protein comes from TCRdb applying MiXCR to the 5' RACE reads. The sample has a few hundred thousand distinct CDR3 sequences; 28% are singletons. The sequenced sample was PBMCs. Receptors originate from a woman aged 18 to 55 in good health. The CDR3 runs from the conserved cysteine through the conserved F or W. D genes are given only for firm matches. Only part of the rows carry a size: once, few, many, or a class if the clone is expanded.

V gene: TRBV5-1
D gene: -
clone size: few
J gene: TRBJ2-1
CDR3 DNA: TGCGCCTCCCGGGGACCGGGGGCATCCTACAATGAGCAGTTCTTC
CDR3 protein: CASRGPGASYNEQFF

V gene: TRBV29-1
D gene: -
clone size: few
J gene: TRBJ1-1
CDR3 DNA: TGCAGCGGGTTACAGAGGATGAACACTGAAGCTTTCTTT
CDR3 protein: CSGLQRMNTEAFF

V gene: TRBV15
D gene: -
clone size: -
J gene: TRBJ2-1
CDR3 DNA: TGTGCCACCAGCATTATGAAAGGAGGGGACAATGAGCAGTTCTTC
CDR3 protein: CATSIMKGGDNEQFF

V gene: TRBV7-2
D gene: -
clone size: few
J gene: TRBJ1-1
CDR3 DNA: TGTGCCAGCAGCATTACCGGGAGGGGGGGAAAAGCTTTCTTT
CDR3 protein: CASSITGRGGKAFF

V gene: TRBV7-9
D gene: -
clone size: few
J gene: TRBJ1-5
CDR3 DNA: TGTGCCAGCAGCTTAGGGTCCGAACTTAATCAGCCCCAGCATTTT
CDR3 protein: CASSLGSELNQPQHF

V gene: TRBV28
D gene: -
clone size: -
J gene: TRBJ1-2
CDR3 DNA: TGTGCCAGCACCTCCGGAGGCCCTCTATATGGCTACACCTTC
CDR3 protein: CASTSGGPLYGYTF

V gene: TRBV20-1
D gene: -
clone size: few
J gene: TRBJ2-7
CDR3 DNA: TGCAGTGCTAGCCCCGTTCTAGGGAGCTACGAGCAGTACTTC
CDR3 protein: CSASPVLGSYEQYF

V gene: TRBV29-1
D gene: -
clone size: -
J gene: TRBJ1-2
CDR3 DNA: TGCAGCGTCCCAGGTCACAGCCCTAACTATGGCTACACCTTC
CDR3 protein: CSVPGHSPNYGYTF

V gene: TRBV5-1
D gene: -
clone size: few
J gene: TRBJ2-1
CDR3 DNA: TGCGCCAGCAGCTTGGCTCAGGGACCCCCCTACAATGAGCAGTTCTTC
CDR3 protein: CASSLAQGPPYNEQFF

V gene: TRBV11-2
D gene: -
clone size: -
J gene: TRBJ2-1
CDR3 DNA: TGTGCCAGCAGCTCGCCTAGCGAGAGCCACAATGAGCAGTTCTTC
CDR3 protein: CASSSPSESHNEQFF

V gene: TRBV19
D gene: TRBD1
clone size: -
J gene: TRBJ1-2
CDR3 DNA: TGTGCCAGTAGTATTACAGGGGGAGCTAACTATGGCTACACCTTC
CDR3 protein: CASSITGGANYGYTF

V gene: TRBV29-1
D gene: -
clone size: -
J gene: TRBJ2-3
CDR3 DNA: TGCAGCGTCGGCAGGGAAAAAGATACGCAGTATTTT
CDR3 protein: CSVGREKDTQYF

V gene: TRBV10-3
D gene: -
clone size: few
J gene: TRBJ2-4
CDR3 DNA: TGTGCCATCAGCACCACCCTAGGGACGGTAAACATTCAGTACTTC
CDR3 protein: CAISTTLGTVNIQYF

V gene: TRBV7-7
D gene: -
clone size: few
J gene: TRBJ2-1
CDR3 DNA: TGTGCTAGCAGGAGCGTGTGGACCCCTTACAATGAGCAGTTCTTC
CDR3 protein: CASRSVWTPYNEQFF

V gene: TRBV6-5
D gene: -
clone size: few
J gene: TRBJ1-1
CDR3 DNA: TGTGCCAGCAGTTACTCCGACCCGTGGTCCAGCGGCTTAGCTTTCTTT
CDR3 protein: CASSYSDPWSSGLAFF

V gene: TRBV7-6
D gene: TRBD2
clone size: -
J gene: TRBJ2-1
CDR3 DNA: TGTGCCAGCAGCTTTCGCGGGGGGCACTACAATGAGCAGTTCTTC
CDR3 protein: CASSFRGGHYNEQFF

V gene: TRBV20-1
D gene: -
clone size: many
J gene: TRBJ1-1
CDR3 DNA: TGCAGTGCTAGTCAGGGTGCTGAAGCTTTCTTT
CDR3 protein: CSASQGAEAFF

V gene: TRBV19
D gene: -
clone size: few
J gene: TRBJ1-1
CDR3 DNA: TGTGCCAGTAGTGTTTCACCGGGCCGCCGAGGATGGAACACTGAAGCTTTCTTT
CDR3 protein: CASSVSPGRRGWNTEAFF

V gene: TRBV20-1
D gene: -
clone size: -
J gene: TRBJ2-7
CDR3 DNA: TGCAGTGCTTCTGAGCCCAACTACGAGCATTACTTC
CDR3 protein: CSASEPNYEHYF

V gene: TRBV25-1
D gene: -
clone size: -
J gene: TRBJ1-3
CDR3 DNA: TGTGCCAGCAGTGAATACCCAGCTGGAAACACCATATATTTT
CDR3 protein: CASSEYPAGNTIYF

V gene: TRBV13
D gene: TRBD2
clone size: -
J gene: TRBJ2-3
CDR3 DNA: TGTGCCAGCACCGTTGGCGGGGGGGTACCAGATACGCAGTATTTT
CDR3 protein: CASTVGGGVPDTQYF

V gene: TRBV7-2
D gene: -
clone size: -
J gene: TRBJ2-1
CDR3 DNA: TGTGCCAGCAGCTTAGATGGGGACTACAATGAGCAGTTCTTC
CDR3 protein: CASSLDGDYNEQFF

V gene: TRBV10-3
D gene: TRBD1
clone size: -
J gene: TRBJ1-1
CDR3 DNA: TGTGCCATCAGGGACAGGGGCCCGAACACTGAAGCTTTCTTT
CDR3 protein: CAIRDRGPNTEAFF

V gene: TRBV27
D gene: -
clone size: few
J gene: TRBJ1-5
CDR3 DNA: TGTGCCAGCAGATCAGGGTGGATTGGCAATCAGCCCCAGCATTTT
CDR3 protein: CASRSGWIGNQPQHF

V gene: TRBV5-1
D gene: -
clone size: once
J gene: TRBJ1-6
CDR3 DNA: TGCGCCAGCAGCTGGGCAGGAGCTAATTCACCCCTCCACTTT
CDR3 protein: CASSWAGANSPLHF

V gene: TRBV11-1
D gene: -
clone size: few
J gene: TRBJ2-7
CDR3 DNA: TGTGCCAGCAGCTTTGATCAGGGTAGGAGGGAGCAGTACTTC
CDR3 protein: CASSFDQGRREQYF